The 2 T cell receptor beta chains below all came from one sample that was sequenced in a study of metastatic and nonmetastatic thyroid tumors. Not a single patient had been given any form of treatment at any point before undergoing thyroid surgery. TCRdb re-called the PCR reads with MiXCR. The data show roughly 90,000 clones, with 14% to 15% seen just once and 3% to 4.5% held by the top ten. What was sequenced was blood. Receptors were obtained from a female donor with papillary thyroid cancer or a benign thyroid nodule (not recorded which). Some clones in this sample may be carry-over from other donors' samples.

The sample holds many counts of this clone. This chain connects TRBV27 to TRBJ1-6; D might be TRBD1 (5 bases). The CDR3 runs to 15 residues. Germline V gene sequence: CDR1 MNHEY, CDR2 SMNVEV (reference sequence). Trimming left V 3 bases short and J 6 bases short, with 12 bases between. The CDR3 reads CASSFLGGFNSPLHF. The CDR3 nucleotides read TGTGCCAGCAGTTTCCTTGGGGGATTTAATTCACCCCTCCACTTT.

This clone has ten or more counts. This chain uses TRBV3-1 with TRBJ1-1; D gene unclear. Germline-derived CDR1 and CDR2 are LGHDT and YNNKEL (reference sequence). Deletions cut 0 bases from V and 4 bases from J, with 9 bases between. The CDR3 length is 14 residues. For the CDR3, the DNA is TGTGCCAGCAGCCAAGAATCGGGCGGCACTGAAGCTTTCTTT. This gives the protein CASSQESGGTEAFF. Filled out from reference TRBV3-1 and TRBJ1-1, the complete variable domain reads DTAVSQTPKYLVTQMGNDKSIKCEQNLGHDTMYWYKQDSKKFLKIMFSYNNKELIINETVPNRFSPKSPDKAHLNLHINSLELGDSAVYFCASSQESGGTEAFFGQGTRLTVV.